The entry that follows covers one T cell receptor (beta chain) sequence. The antigen is unknown. With 4 bases clipped from V and 0 bases from J, the junction kept 11 bases outside the gene matches. CDR3 size: 18 residues. The V gene's germline CDR1 is SNHLY and CDR2 FYNNEI. These data originate in a study of CD8+CD57+ T cells in acquired aplastic anemia. Across the study: Sorted CD4+ and CD8+ cells gave an average of roughly 3 ug of DNA. General study findings and limits: In CD8+ cells, Simpson's diversity showed no significant difference between patients and controls.

Using genomic DNA as the template, TCR beta VDJ and CDR3 profiling was carried out. Via MiXCR, TCRdb re-called the reads, giving one row per CDR3 protein. In the table there are under 200,000 distinct CDR3 sequences, 71% of which are singletons. Sequencing involved patients with CD8+CD57+ cell expansion previously shown by flow cytometry. The sample comprised sorted CD4+, CD8+, or CD8+CD57+ T cells (not recorded which) from PBMCs. The TCR was taken from a human donor with aplastic anemia. The genes are TRBV2 and TRBJ2-7; 11 bases map to TRBD2. For the CDR3, the DNA is TGTGCCAGCAGTGCTCTACTAGCGGGGGCCTTATTCTCCTACGAGCAGTACTTC. It specifies CASSALLAGALFSYEQYF.